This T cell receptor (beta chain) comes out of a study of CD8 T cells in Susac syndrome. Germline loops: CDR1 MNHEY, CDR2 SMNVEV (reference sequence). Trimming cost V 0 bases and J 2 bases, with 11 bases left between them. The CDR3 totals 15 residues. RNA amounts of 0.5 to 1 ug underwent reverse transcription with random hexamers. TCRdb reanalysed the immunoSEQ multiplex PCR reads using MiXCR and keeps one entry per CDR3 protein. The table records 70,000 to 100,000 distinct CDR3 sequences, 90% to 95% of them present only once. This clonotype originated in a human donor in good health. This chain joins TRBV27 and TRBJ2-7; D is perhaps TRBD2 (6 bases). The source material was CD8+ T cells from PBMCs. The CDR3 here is CASSLSTGVTYEQYF. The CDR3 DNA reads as TGTGCCAGCAGTTTATCGACGGGGGTTACCTACGAGCAGTACTTC.